The clone carrying this T cell receptor (beta chain) was seen only once. The target antigen is unknown. The study ran its PCR with 60 Vbeta and 13 Jbeta primers. The data were produced by immunoSEQ multiplex PCR, yet TCRdb's version contains in-frame clones alone and is incomplete. Of 130,000 to 150,000 clones in the sample, roughly 10% were seen once. The sample comes from a study of cytomegalovirus exposure and HLA in healthy donors. Broader study findings: A missense DCLRE1C variant was associated with V- and J-gene trimming of TCR beta chains in a later analysis, and an independent cohort replicated the association. CMV serostatus stood as the only immune exposure information on hand.

The sample comprised PBMCs. The clonotype originates from a male donor in good health and CMV-seronegative.

CDR3 amino acids: CASSPLLAGNTDTQYF. The CDR3 DNA reads TGTGCCAGCTCACCTCTCCTAGCGGGAAACACAGATACGCAGTATTTT. The chain employs TRBV18 and TRBJ2-3; 9 bases fit TRBD2. Germline assignment: CDR1 KGHSH and CDR2 LQKENI. The V segment lost 3 bases and the J segment 2 bases; nucleotides outside the gene matches: 6. CDR3 length: 16 residues. The complete variable domain, with remaining parts taken from reference TRBV18 and TRBJ2-3, reads NAGVMQNPRHLVRRRGQEARLRCSPMKGHSHVYWYRQLPEEGLKFMVYLQKENIIDESGMPKERFSAEFPKEGPSILRIQQVVRGDSAAYFCASSPLLAGNTDTQYFGPGTRLTVL.